This T cell receptor (beta chain) was found in a study of cytomegalovirus exposure and HLA in healthy donors. Overall study: It was reported in a later analysis that the 100 to 150 validation repertoires used the same platform as the 500 to 700 first-cohort repertoires. Study-wide results and limits: Per published reports, the classifier diagnosed cytomegalovirus status with high specificity and sensitivity. Subsequent analysis revealed that first-cohort TCR clusters tended to co-occur in the 130 or so validation repertoires. Associated with cytomegalovirus, according to the listing, were 150 to 200 TCR beta chains.

The CDR3 has 20 residues. This clone showed up just once. Its antigen is as yet unknown. Sequencing was performed with immunoSEQ multiplex PCR; in TCRdb, only in-frame clones are kept and a portion is missing. The sample has approximately 100,000 clones, approximately 94% seen once; the top ten hold about 1.1%. V is TRBV1 and J is TRBJ2-6; the DNA was not compared with TRBD2, the D call given in the table. TRBV1 is deemed a pseudogene. This receptor was obtained from a woman in her thirties in good health and CMV-seropositive. Material for sequencing was PBMCs. The DNA for the CDR3 is TGCACCAGCAGCCTGGGACTAGCGGGCGTCCCCAGGCCGGGGGCCAACGTCCTGACTTTC. Its protein is CTSSLGLAGVPRPGANVLTF.